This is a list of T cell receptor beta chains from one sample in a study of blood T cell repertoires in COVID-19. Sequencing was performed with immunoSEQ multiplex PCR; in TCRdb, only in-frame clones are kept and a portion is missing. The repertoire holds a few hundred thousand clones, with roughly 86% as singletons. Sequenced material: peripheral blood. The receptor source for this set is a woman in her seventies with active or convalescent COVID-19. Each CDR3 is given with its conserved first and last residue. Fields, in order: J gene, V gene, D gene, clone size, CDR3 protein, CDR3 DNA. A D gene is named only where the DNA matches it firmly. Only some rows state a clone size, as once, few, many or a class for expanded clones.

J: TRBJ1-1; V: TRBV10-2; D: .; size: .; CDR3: CASSRLNTEAFF; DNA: TGCGCCAGCAGCAGGTTAAACACTGAAGCTTTCTTT
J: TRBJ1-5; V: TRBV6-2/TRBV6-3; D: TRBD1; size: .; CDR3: CASSYSRTGLWPQHF; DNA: TGTGCCAGCAGTTACTCTAGGACAGGACTTTGGCCCCAGCATTTT
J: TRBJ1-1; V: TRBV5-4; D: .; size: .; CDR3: CASSLGGAVDTEAFF; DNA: TGTGCCAGCAGCTTGGGGGGCGCGGTGGACACTGAAGCTTTCTTT
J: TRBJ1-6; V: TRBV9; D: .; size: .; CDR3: CASGRDNSPLHF; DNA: TGTGCCAGCGGCAGGGATAATTCACCCCTCCACTTT
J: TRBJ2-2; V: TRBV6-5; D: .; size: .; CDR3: CASSYRQSGSRDLFF; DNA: TGTGCCAGCAGTTACCGCCAGTCCGGCAGCCGGGATCTGTTTTTT
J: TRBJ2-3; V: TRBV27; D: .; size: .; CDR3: CASTLRGLRDTQYF; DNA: TGTGCCAGCACCCTCAGGGGCTTGAGGGATACGCAGTATTTT
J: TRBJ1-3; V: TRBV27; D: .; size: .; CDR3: CASSPWARSGNTIYF; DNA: TGTGCCAGCAGTCCCTGGGCCCGCTCTGGAAACACCATATATTTT
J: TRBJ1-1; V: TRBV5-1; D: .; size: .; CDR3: CASSLRGSPAMNTEAFF; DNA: TGCGCCAGCAGCTTGAGGGGCAGCCCGGCGATGAACACTGAAGCTTTCTTT
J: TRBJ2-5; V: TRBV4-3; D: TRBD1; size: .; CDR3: CASSQEGQGEETQYF; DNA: TGCGCCAGCAGCCAAGAAGGACAGGGGGAAGAGACCCAGTACTTC
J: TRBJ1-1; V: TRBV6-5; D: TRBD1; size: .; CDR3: CASSRTGARTEAFF; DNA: TGTGCCAGCAGCCGGACAGGGGCGAGGACTGAAGCTTTCTTT
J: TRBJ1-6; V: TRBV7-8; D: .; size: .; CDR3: CASKIRVNSPLHF; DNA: TGTGCCAGCAAGATCAGGGTTAATTCACCCCTCCACTTT
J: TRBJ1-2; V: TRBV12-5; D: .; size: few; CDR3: CASGSTGWYGYTF; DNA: TGTGCTAGTGGTTCAACAGGGTGGTATGGCTACACCTTC
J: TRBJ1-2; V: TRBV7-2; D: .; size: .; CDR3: CASSPPARVGGYTF; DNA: TGTGCCAGCAGCCCCCCCGCCAGGGTCGGTGGCTACACCTTC
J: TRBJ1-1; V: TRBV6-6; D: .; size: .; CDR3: CASSYSIGRKNTEAFF; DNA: TGTGCCAGCAGTTACTCGATAGGCAGGAAAAACACTGAAGCTTTCTTT
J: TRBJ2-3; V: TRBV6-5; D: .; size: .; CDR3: CASSSSPVAQYF; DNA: TGTGCCAGCAGCTCCAGTCCTGTTGCGCAGTATTTT
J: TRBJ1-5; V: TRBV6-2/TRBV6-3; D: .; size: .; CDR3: CASSRGANQPQHF; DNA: TGTGCCAGCAGTCGGGGGGCGAATCAGCCCCAGCATTTT
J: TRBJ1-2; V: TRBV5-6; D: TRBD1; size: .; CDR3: CASSSRRTGGSYGYTF; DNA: TGTGCCAGCAGCTCCCGGCGGACAGGGGGCTCCTATGGCTACACCTTC
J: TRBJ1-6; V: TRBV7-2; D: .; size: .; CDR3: CASSIRVPYNSPLHF; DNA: TGTGCCAGCAGCATCAGGGTACCCTATAATTCACCCCTCCACTTT
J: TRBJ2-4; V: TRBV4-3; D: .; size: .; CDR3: CASSQGARGKNIQYF; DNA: TGCGCCAGCAGCCAAGGTGCAAGGGGAAAAAACATTCAGTACTTC
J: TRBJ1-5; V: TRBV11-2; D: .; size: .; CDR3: CASSLGQGVEPQHF; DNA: TGTGCCAGCAGCTTGGGGCAGGGTGTGGAGCCCCAGCATTTT
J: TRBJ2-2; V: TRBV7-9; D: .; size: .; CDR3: CASSPFRGQRTNTGELFF; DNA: TGTGCCAGCAGCCCCTTCCGAGGACAGAGGACGAACACCGGGGAGCTGTTTTTT
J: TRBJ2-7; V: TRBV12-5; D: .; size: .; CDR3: CASGVGSGPSYEQYF; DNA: TGTGCTAGTGGTGTGGGGTCAGGCCCATCCTACGAGCAGTACTTC
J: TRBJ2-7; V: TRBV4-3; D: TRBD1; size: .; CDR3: CASSQGTGVSYEQYF; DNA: TGCGCCAGCAGCCAAGGGACAGGGGTATCCTACGAGCAGTACTTC
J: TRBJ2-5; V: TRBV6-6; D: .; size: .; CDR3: CASKGLETQYF; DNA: TGTGCCAGCAAGGGACTAGAGACCCAGTACTTC
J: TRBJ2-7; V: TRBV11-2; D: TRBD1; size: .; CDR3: CASSVLRDRSYEQYF; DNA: TGTGCCAGCAGCGTTCTCCGGGACAGGTCCTACGAGCAGTACTTC
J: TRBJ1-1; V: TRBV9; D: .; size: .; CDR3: CASSGIRNTEAFF; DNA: TGTGCCAGCAGCGGTATCAGGAACACTGAAGCTTTCTTT
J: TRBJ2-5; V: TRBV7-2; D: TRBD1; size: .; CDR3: CASAESTGGWETQYF; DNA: TGTGCCAGCGCCGAGTCAACAGGGGGCTGGGAGACCCAGTACTTC
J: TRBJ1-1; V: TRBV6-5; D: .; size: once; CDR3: CASRGVRKGNTEAFF; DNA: TGTGCCAGCCGGGGAGTACGAAAAGGGAACACTGAAGCTTTCTTT
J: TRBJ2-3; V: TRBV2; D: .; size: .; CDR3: CASSVGTPTDTQYF; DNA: TGTGCCAGCAGTGTAGGGACACCGACAGATACGCAGTATTTT
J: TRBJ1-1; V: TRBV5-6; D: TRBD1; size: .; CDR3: CASSHTGGGANTEAFF; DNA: TGTGCCAGCAGTCACACGGGAGGGGGCGCTAACACTGAAGCTTTCTTT
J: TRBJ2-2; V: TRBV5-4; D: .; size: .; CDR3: CASSLEVSGETGELFF; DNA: TGTGCCAGCAGCTTGGAGGTCTCAGGCGAAACCGGGGAGCTGTTTTTT
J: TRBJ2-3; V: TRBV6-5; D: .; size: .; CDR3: CASSYSTRADTQYF; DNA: TGTGCCAGCAGTTACTCGACCCGGGCAGATACGCAGTATTTT
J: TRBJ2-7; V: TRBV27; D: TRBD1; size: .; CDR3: CASSDRAAYEQYF; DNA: TGTGCCAGCAGCGACAGGGCAGCCTACGAGCAGTACTTC
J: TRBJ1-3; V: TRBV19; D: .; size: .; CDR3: CASHEDGNTIYF; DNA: TGTGCCAGCCACGAGGATGGAAACACCATATATTTT
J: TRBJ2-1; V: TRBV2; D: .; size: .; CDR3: CASSAGQLVNEFF; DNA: TGTGCCAGCAGTGCTGGGCAACTAGTCAATGAGTTCTTC
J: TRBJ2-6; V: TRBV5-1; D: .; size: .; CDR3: CASSATTGANVLTF; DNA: TGCGCCAGCAGCGCGACAACCGGGGCCAACGTCCTGACTTTC
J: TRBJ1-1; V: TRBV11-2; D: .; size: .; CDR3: CASSLQSRAGGPFF; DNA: TGTGCCAGCAGCTTACAAAGCAGGGCGGGGGGACCTTTCTTT
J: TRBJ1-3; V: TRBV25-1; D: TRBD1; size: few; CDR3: CAAGQGGGGNTIYF; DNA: TGTGCGGCGGGACAGGGGGGTGGTGGAAACACCATATATTTT
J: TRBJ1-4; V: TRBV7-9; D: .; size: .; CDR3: CASHPFREGGEKLFF; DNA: TGTGCCAGCCACCCGTTCAGGGAGGGAGGTGAAAAACTGTTTTTT
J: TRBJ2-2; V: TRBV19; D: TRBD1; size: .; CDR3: CASSPGTGFDTGELFF; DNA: TGTGCCAGTAGTCCAGGGACAGGGTTTGACACCGGGGAGCTGTTTTTT
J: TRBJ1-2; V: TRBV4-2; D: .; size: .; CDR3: CASSPSFEGRGGYTF; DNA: TGTGCCAGCAGCCCTTCGTTCGAGGGCCGGGGAGGCTACACCTTC
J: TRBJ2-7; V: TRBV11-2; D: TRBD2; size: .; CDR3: CASSLAVGGGIYEQYF; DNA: TGTGCCAGCAGCTTAGCGGTCGGCGGGGGGATCTACGAGCAGTACTTC
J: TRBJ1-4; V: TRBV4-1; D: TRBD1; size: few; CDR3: CASTFPGQANEKLFF; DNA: TGCGCCAGCACCTTTCCGGGACAGGCGAATGAAAAACTGTTTTTT
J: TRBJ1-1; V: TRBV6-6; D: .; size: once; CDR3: CASSTVNTEAFF; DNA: TGTGCCAGCAGTACAGTGAACACTGAAGCTTTCTTT
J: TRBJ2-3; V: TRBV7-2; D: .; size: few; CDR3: CASSPQDTQYF; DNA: TGTGCCAGCAGCCCCCAAGATACGCAGTATTTT
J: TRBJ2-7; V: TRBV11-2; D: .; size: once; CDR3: CASSETAGVYEQYF; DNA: TGTGCCAGCAGCGAGACGGCAGGGGTATACGAGCAGTACTTC
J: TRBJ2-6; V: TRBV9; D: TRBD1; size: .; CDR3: CASRPPGTGGASGANVLTF; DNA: TGTGCCAGCAGGCCCCCAGGGACAGGGGGCGCTTCTGGGGCCAACGTCCTGACTTTC
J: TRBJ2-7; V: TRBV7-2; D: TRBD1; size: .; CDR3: CASSLAGTGSYEQYF; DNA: TGTGCCAGCAGCTTAGCCGGGACAGGGTCCTACGAGCAGTACTTC
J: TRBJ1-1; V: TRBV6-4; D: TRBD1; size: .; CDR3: CASSHRGGEAFF; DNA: TGTGCCAGCAGCCACAGGGGCGGAGAAGCTTTCTTT
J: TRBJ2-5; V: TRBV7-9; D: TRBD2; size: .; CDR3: CASSLMGLAGGSETQYF; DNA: TGTGCCAGCAGCTTAATGGGACTAGCGGGGGGATCCGAGACCCAGTACTTC
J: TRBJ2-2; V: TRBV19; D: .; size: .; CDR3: CASKTGGVNTGELFF; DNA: TGTGCCAGTAAAACAGGGGGGGTGAACACCGGGGAGCTGTTTTTT
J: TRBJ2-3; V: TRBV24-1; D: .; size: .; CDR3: CATSDPPADTQYF; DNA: TGTGCCACCAGTGATCCCCCGGCAGATACGCAGTATTTT
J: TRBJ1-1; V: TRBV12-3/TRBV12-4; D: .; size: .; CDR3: CASSPGNTEAFF; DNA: TGTGCCAGCAGCCCAGGTAACACTGAAGCTTTCTTT
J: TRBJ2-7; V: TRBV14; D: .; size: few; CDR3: CASSQVVSGEQYF; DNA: TGTGCCAGCAGCCAAGTGGTCTCAGGCGAGCAGTACTTC
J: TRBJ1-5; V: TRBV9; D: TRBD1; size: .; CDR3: CASSVGQGNQPQHF; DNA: TGTGCCAGCAGCGTAGGACAGGGGAATCAGCCCCAGCATTTT
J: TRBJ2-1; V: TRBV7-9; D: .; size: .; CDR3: CASSFSGGNEQFF; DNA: TGTGCCAGCAGCTTCAGTGGAGGCAATGAGCAGTTCTTC